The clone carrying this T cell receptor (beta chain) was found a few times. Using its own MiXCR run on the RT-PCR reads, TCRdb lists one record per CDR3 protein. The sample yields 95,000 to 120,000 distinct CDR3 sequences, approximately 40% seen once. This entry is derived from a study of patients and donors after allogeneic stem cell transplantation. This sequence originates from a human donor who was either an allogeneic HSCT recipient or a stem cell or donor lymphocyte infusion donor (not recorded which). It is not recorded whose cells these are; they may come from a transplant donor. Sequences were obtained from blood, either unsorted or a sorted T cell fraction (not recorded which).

CDR3 sequence reads: CSVEDGLQEQYF. CDR3 DNA sequence: TGCAGCGTTGAAGATGGTTTACAGGAGCAGTACTTC. This sequence joins TRBV29-1 and TRBJ2-7; D uncertain. V was shortened by 0 bases and J by 7 bases, with 10 bases between the two germline ends. This CDR3 region has 12 residues. The V gene's germline CDR1 is SQVTM and CDR2 ANQGSEA.